Listed here is a single TCR beta chain. The antigen remains unidentified. The data are from a study of graft-versus-host responses after intestinal transplantation. Study overall: Transplant types were multivisceral, liver-intestinal, or isolated intestinal. Among the recipients, all got anti-thymocyte globulin induction and then tacrolimus and steroids for about 3 years.

The ends lost 0 bases at V and 2 bases at J; junction bases unmatched: 17. This CDR3 region has 20 residues. Germline CDR1 is SGHRS and CDR2 is YFSETQ. The protocol was immunoSEQ multiplex PCR, while the TCRdb copy is restricted to in-frame clones and leaves out a portion. The data show approximately 92,000 clones, under 95% seen once. Findings and limits, study-wide: Recipient marrow harbored GvH clones, some of which surfaced first in ileum or blood. Patients who carried graft-donor T cell macrochimerism also had high graft-versus-host to host-versus-graft clonal ratios in their allografts.

The source was unstimulated CD8+ T cells sorted from spleen or lymph node cells, collected before intestinal transplant. The sequence was obtained from a human donor who received an intestinal transplant. The rearrangement joins TRBV5-1 to TRBJ2-3; the match to TRBD2 covers 8 bases. CDR3 sequence: CASSLALGGAALGDTDTQYF. The CDR3 nucleotides are TGCGCCAGCAGCTTGGCGCTCGGGGGGGCCGCCCTTGGGGACACAGATACGCAGTATTTT.